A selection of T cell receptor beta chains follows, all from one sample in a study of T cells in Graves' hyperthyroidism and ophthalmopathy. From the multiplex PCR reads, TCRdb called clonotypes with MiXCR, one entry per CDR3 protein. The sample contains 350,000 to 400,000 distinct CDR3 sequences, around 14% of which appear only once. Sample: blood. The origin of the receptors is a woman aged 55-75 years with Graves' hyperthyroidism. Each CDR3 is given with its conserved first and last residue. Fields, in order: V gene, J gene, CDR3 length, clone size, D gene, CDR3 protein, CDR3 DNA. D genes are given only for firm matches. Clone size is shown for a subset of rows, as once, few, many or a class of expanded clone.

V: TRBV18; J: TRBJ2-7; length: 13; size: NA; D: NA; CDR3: CASSPNSNYEQYF; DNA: TGTGCCAGCTCACCCAACAGCAATTACGAGCAGTACTTC
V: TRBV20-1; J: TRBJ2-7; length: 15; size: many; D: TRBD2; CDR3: CSAKPGTSGKYEQYF; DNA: TGCAGTGCTAAGCCAGGGACTAGCGGGAAATACGAGCAGTACTTC
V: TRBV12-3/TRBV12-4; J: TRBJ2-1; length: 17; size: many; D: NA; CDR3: CASSPRQEISSYNEQFF; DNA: TGTGCCAGCAGTCCACGTCAGGAAATTAGCTCCTACAATGAGCAGTTCTTC
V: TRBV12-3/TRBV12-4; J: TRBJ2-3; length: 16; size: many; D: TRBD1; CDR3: CASTLEGQGGGDTQYF; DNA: TGTGCCAGCACCTTGGAGGGACAGGGAGGAGGAGATACGCAGTATTTT
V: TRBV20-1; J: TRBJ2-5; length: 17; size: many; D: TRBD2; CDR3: CSARGPPGTGGQETQYF; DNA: TGCAGTGCTAGAGGCCCCCCCGGTACGGGGGGCCAAGAGACCCAGTACTTC
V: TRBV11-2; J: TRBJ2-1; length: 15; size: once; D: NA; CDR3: CASSQLRGTYNEQFF; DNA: TGTGCCAGCAGCCAACTTAGGGGCACCTACAATGAGCAGTTCTTC
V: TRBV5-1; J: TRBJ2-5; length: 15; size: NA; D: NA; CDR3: CASSVSGGPEETQYF; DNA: TGCGCCAGCAGCGTTTCAGGTGGGCCAGAAGAGACCCAGTACTTC
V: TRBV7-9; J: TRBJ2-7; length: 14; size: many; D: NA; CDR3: CASSLRGLMIEQYF; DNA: TGTGCCAGCAGCTTGAGGGGACTGATGATCGAGCAGTACTTC
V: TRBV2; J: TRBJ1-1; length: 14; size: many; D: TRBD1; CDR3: CASSVGTGGTEAFF; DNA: TGTGCCAGCAGTGTAGGGACAGGGGGCACTGAAGCTTTCTTT
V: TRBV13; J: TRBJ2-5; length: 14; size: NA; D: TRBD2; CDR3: CASGILGLAETQYF; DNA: TGTGCCAGCGGGATCCTGGGACTAGCAGAGACCCAGTACTTC
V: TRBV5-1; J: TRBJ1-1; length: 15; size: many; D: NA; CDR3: CASKRLGGADTEAFF; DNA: TGCGCCAGCAAAAGACTTGGCGGGGCCGACACTGAAGCTTTCTTT
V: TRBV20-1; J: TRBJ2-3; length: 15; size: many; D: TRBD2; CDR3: CSARPTSGLADTQYF; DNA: TGCAGTGCTAGACCTACTAGCGGACTCGCAGATACGCAGTATTTT
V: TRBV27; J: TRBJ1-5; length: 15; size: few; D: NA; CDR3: CASSLLGRGNQPQHF; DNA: TGTGCCAGCAGTTTATTAGGCAGGGGCAATCAGCCCCAGCATTTT
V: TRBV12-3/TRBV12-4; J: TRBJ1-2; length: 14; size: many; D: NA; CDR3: CATRPAGSNYGYTF; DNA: TGTGCCACCCGGCCGGCAGGCTCTAACTATGGCTACACCTTC
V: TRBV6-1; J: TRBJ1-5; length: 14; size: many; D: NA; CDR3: CASSYGQGYQPQHF; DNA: TGTGCCAGCAGCTACGGCCAGGGTTATCAGCCCCAGCATTTT
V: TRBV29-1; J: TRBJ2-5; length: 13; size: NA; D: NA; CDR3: CSVGSATQETQYF; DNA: TGCAGCGTCGGTTCAGCGACCCAAGAGACCCAGTACTTC
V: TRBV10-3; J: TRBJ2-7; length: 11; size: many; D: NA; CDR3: CAISEGNEQYF; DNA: TGTGCCATCAGTGAGGGCAACGAGCAGTACTTC
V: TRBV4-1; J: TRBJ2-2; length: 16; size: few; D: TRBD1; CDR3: CASSQGQGSSTGELFF; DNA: TGCGCCAGCAGCCAAGGACAGGGGTCTTCGACCGGGGAGCTGTTTTTT
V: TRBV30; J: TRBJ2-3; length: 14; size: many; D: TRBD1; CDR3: CAWSEGQGADTQYF; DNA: TGTGCCTGGAGTGAAGGACAGGGGGCAGATACGCAGTATTTT
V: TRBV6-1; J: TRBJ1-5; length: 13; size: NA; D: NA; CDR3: CASSLSRSQPQHF; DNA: TGTGCCAGCAGCTTAAGTAGGAGTCAGCCCCAGCATTTT
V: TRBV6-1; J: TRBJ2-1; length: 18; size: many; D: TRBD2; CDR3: CASSERPLLAGVANEQFF; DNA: TGTGCCAGCAGTGAAAGGCCCCTCCTAGCGGGAGTTGCCAATGAGCAGTTCTTC
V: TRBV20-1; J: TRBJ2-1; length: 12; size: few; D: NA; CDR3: CSASGPYNEQFF; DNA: TGCAGTGCTAGCGGACCATACAATGAGCAGTTCTTC
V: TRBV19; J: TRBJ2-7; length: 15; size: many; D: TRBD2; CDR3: CASRFALAGGYEQYF; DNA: TGTGCCAGTCGGTTCGCACTAGCGGGAGGCTACGAGCAGTACTTC
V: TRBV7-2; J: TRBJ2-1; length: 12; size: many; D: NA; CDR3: CASSLVTRVQFF; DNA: TGTGCCAGCAGCCTGGTTACCCGGGTGCAGTTCTTC
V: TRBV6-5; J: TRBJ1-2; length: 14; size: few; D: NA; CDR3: CASSYSAGRGGYTF; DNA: TGTGCCAGCAGTTACTCGGCGGGCCGGGGTGGCTACACCTTC
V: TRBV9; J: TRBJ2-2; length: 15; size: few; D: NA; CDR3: CASSLDTRNTGELFF; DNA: TGTGCCAGCAGTTTAGACACTCGTAACACCGGGGAGCTGTTTTTT
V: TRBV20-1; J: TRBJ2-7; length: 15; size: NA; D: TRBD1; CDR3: CSARAPRDSPYEQYF; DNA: TGCAGTGCTAGAGCCCCCCGGGACAGTCCCTACGAGCAGTACTTC
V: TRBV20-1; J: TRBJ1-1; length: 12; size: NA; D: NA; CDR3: CSARGGDTEAFF; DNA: TGCAGTGCTAGAGGGGGGGACACTGAAGCTTTCTTT
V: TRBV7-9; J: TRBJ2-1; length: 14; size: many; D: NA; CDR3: CATMLAASYNEQFF; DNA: TGTGCCACTATGTTAGCGGCCTCCTACAATGAGCAGTTCTTC
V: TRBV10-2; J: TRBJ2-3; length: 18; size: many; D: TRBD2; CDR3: CASSLGTSGYPITDTQYF; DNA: TGCGCCAGCAGTCTCGGGACTAGCGGGTACCCCATCACAGATACGCAGTATTTT
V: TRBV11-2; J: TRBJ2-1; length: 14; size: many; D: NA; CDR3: CASRKVGLINEQFF; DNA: TGTGCCAGCAGAAAGGTCGGACTTATCAATGAGCAGTTCTTC
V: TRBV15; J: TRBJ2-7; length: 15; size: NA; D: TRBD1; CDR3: CATSPTPGGSYEQYF; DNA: TGTGCCACCAGCCCCACCCCAGGGGGCTCCTACGAGCAGTACTTC
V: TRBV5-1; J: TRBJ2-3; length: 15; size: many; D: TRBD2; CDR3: CASSDLAGDTDTQYF; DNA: TGCGCCAGCAGTGATCTAGCGGGAGATACAGATACGCAGTATTTT
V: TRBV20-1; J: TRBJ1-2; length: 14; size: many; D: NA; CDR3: CSATDGRPIGGYTF; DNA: TGCAGTGCTACCGACGGCCGACCCATTGGTGGCTACACCTTC
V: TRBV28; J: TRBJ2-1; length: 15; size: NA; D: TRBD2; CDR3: CASSFLGREFNEQFF; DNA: TGTGCCAGCAGTTTCTTGGGGCGGGAGTTCAATGAGCAGTTCTTC
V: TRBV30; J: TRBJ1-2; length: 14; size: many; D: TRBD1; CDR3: CAWSMTDRLYGYTF; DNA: TGTGCCTGGAGCATGACGGACAGGCTCTATGGCTACACCTTC
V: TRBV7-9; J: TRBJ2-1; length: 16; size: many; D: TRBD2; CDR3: CASSLGGLALYNEQFF; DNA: TGTGCCAGCAGCTTAGGTGGACTAGCACTCTACAATGAGCAGTTCTTC
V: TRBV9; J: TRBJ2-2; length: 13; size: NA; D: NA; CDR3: CASSVWIAGELFF; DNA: TGTGCCAGCAGCGTATGGATTGCCGGGGAGCTGTTTTTT
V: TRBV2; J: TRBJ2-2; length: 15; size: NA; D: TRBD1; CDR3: CASRGTGSNTGELFF; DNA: TGTGCCAGCAGGGGGACAGGTTCGAACACCGGGGAGCTGTTTTTT
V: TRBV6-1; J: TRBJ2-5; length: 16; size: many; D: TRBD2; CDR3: CASNGLAGGPGETQYF; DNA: TGTGCCAGCAACGGACTAGCGGGAGGGCCTGGAGAGACCCAGTACTTC
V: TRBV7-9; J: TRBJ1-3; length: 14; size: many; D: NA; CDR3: CASSLTSTGNTIYF; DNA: TGTGCCAGCAGCTTAACTAGTACTGGAAACACCATATATTTT
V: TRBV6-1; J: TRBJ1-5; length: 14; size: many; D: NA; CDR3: CASSAGGPNQPQHF; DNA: TGTGCCAGCAGTGCTGGGGGGCCCAATCAGCCCCAGCATTTT
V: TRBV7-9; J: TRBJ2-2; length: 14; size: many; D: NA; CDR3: CASSTPSNTGELFF; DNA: TGTGCCAGCAGCACGCCCTCGAACACCGGGGAGCTGTTTTTT
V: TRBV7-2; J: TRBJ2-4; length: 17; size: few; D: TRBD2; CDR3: CASSLKLFWGGKNIQYF; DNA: TGTGCCAGCAGCTTAAAGCTTTTCTGGGGGGGGAAAAACATTCAGTACTTC
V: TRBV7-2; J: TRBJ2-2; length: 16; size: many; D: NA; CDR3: CASSLEPNLNTGELFF; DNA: TGTGCCAGCAGCTTAGAGCCTAACCTCAACACCGGGGAGCTGTTTTTT
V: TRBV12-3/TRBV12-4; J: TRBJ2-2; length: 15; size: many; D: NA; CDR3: CASRAGQAGTGELFF; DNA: TGTGCCAGCAGGGCGGGACAAGCGGGGACCGGGGAGCTGTTTTTT
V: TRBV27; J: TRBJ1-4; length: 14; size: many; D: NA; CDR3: CASSWDRVSEKLFF; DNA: TGTGCCAGCAGTTGGGACCGCGTAAGCGAAAAACTGTTTTTT
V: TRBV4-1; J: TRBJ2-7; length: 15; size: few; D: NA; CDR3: CASGGKGGTYYEQYF; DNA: TGCGCCAGCGGGGGTAAAGGGGGGACTTACTACGAGCAGTACTTC
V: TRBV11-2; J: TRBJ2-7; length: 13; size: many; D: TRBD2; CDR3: CASGLAGTYEQYF; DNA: TGTGCCAGCGGTCTAGCGGGAACCTACGAGCAGTACTTC
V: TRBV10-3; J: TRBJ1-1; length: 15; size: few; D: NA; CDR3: CAISEANNQNTEAFF; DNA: TGTGCCATCAGTGAGGCGAACAACCAGAACACTGAAGCTTTCTTT
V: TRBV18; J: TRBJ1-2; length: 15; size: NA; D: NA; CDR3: CASSPGGPLSYGYTF; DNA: TGTGCCAGCTCACCAGGGGGGCCCCTTAGCTATGGCTACACCTTC
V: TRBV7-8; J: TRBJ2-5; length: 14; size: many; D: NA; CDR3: CASSRLQGEETQYF; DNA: TGTGCCAGCAGCCGACTCCAGGGTGAAGAGACCCAGTACTTC